This T cell receptor beta chain appears in the sequencing data of a study of tissue T cells after allogeneic stem cell transplantation. Study findings and constraints: Anatomically similar tissues had similar TCR repertoires within each patient. Blood and spleen captured only part of the tissue TCR repertoire. Few T cell clones were shared across patients, but motif clusters showed tissue-specific shared signatures.

CDR3 length: 16 residues. Trimming cost V 2 bases and J 2 bases, with 15 bases left between them. Germline assignment: CDR1 SEHNR and CDR2 FQNEAQ (reference sequence). Of note for this clone: The antigen is undetermined.

Sequencing of TCRbeta CDR3 at survey depth gave sequences and template counts. TCRdb's table, derived via immunoSEQ multiplex PCR, lists solely in-frame clones and lacks some. The data show some 4,000 clones, with approximately 50% seen just once and roughly 28% held by the top ten. V usage is TRBV7-9 and J usage is TRBJ1-2; D gene unclear. The TCR was taken from a male donor aged 60 or over with lung cancer. The sample consisted of tissue from the ileum, taken at autopsy. As DNA, the CDR3 is TGTGCCAGCAGCTTACCGATCCTTGACAACAACTATGGCTACACCTTC. Translation: CASSLPILDNNYGYTF.